What follows describes a single T cell receptor beta chain. Germline-derived CDR1 and CDR2 are DFQATT and SNEGSKA (reference sequence). Losses at the gene ends were 0 bases for V and 3 bases for J; bases not matched to a gene: 6. This CDR3 has 16 residues. Random hexamers were used to reverse transcribe about 0.45 to 1 ug of RNA. The method of amplification for TCR beta CDR3 was immunoSEQ multiplex PCR, covering 54 Vbeta and 13 Jbeta. One entry per CDR3 protein results from TCRdb running MiXCR on the immunoSEQ multiplex PCR reads. The sample includes 120,000 or so distinct CDR3 sequences, about 95% of them seen just once. The data were taken from a study of CD8 T cells in Susac syndrome.

Sequenced material: CD4+ T cells from PBMCs. The V and J genes are TRBV20-1 and TRBJ2-1; 9 bases align to TRBD2. The sequence came from a human donor with multiple sclerosis. The chain's CDR3 is CSARDLGGRDYNEQFF. In DNA form, the CDR3 reads TGCAGTGCTAGAGATTTGGGCGGGAGGGACTACAATGAGCAGTTCTTC.